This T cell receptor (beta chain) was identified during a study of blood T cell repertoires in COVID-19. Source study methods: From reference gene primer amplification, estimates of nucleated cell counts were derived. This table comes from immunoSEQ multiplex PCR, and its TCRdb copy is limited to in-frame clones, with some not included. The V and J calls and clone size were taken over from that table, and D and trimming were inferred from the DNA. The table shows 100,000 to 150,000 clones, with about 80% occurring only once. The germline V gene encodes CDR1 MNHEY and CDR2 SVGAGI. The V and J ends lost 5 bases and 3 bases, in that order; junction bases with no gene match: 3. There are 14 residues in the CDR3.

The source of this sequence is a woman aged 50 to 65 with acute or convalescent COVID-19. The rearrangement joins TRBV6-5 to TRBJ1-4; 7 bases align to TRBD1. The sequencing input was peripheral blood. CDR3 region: CASSLDRANEKLFF. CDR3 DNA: TGTGCCAGCAGTCTCGACAGGGCTAATGAAAAACTGTTTTTT.